The source of this T cell receptor beta chain is a study of post-analysis software for immune sequencing data. The V gene lost 2 bases and the J gene lost 4 bases, with 14 bases spanning the gap. Germline V gene sequence: CDR1 SQVTM, CDR2 ANQGSEA. This CDR3 has 14 amino acids. Prepared libraries of TCR beta cDNA carried unique molecular identifiers. One entry per CDR3 protein results from TCRdb running MiXCR on the PCR reads. Of about 820,000 distinct CDR3 sequences in the sample, roughly half were seen once. This clonotype was found a few times. Its antigen is unknown. Broader study findings: In patients, about five TRBV segments were more frequent than in controls, with TRBV5-6, TRBV5-1 and TRBV20-1 among them.

This rearrangement joins TRBV29-1 to TRBJ1-2, with unresolved D. This TCR was recovered from a girl aged 5 to 17 with multiple sclerosis. The sample was blood. In nucleotides, the CDR3 is TGCAGCGTTGAAAGGGAGGGTACGATCTATGGCTACACCTTC. As protein: CSVEREGTIYGYTF.